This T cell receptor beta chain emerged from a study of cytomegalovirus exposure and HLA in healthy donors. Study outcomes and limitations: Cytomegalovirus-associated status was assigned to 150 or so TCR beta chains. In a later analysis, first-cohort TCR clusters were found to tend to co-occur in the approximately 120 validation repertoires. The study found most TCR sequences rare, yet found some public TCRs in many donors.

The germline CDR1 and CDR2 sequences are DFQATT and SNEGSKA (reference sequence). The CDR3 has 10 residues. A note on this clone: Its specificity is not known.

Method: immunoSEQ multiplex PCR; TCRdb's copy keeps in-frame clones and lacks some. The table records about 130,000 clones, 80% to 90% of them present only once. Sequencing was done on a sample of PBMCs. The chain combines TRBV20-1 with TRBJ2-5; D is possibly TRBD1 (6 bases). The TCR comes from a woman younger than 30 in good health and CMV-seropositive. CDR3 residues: CAGTQETQYF. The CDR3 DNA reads TGCGCAGGGACACAAGAGACCCAGTACTTC.